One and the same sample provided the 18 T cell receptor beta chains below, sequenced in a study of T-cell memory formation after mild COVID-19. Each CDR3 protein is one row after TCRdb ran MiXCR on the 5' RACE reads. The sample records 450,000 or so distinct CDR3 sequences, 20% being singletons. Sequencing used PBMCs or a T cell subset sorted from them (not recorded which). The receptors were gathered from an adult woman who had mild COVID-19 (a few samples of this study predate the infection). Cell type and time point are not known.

The CDR3 here is CASRAPENTGELFF. CDR3 bases: TGTGCCAGCAGAGCGCCGGAGAACACCGGGGAGCTGTTTTTT. This chain uses TRBV7-2 with TRBJ2-2; D unclear. This CDR3 comprises 14 residues. With 6 bases removed from V and 1 base from J, the gap between germline ends came to 9 bases. Germline V gene lookup returns CDR1 SGHTA and CDR2 FQGNSA.

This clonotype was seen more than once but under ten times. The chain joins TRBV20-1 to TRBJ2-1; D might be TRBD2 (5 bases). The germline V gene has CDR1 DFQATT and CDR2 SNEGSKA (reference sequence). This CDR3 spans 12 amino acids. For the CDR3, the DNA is TGCAGGCTAGGGAGCTCCTACAATGAGCAGTTCTTC. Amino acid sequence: CRLGSSYNEQFF.

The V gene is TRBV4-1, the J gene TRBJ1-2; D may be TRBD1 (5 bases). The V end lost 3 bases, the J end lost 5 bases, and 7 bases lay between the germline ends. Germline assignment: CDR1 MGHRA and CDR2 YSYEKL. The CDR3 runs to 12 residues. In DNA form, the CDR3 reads TGCGCCAGCAGCCACGACAGATATGGCTACACCTTC. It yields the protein CASSHDRYGYTF.

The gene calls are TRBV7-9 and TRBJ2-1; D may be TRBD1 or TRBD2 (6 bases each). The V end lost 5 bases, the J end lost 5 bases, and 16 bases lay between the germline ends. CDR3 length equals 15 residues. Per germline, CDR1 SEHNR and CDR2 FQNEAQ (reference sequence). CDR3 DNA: TGTGCCAGCAGCCTACCCGGGGGCTCGCACAATGAGCAGTTCTTC. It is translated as CASSLPGGSHNEQFF.

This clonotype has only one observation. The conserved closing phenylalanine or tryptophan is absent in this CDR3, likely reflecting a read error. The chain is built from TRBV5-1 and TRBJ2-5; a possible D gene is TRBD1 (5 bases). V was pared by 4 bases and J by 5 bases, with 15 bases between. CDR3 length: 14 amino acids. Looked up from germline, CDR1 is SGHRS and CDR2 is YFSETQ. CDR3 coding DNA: TGCGCCAGCAGCCCGGTGGCAGGGTCCGAGACCCAGTACTTA. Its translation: CASSPVAGSETQYL.

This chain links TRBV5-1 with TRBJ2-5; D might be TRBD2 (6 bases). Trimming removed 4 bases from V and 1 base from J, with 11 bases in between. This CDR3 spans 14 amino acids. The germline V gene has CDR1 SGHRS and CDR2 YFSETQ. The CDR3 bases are TGCGCCAGCAGCGAGGGAGGTCCCCAAGAGACCCAGTACTTC. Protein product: CASSEGGPQETQYF.

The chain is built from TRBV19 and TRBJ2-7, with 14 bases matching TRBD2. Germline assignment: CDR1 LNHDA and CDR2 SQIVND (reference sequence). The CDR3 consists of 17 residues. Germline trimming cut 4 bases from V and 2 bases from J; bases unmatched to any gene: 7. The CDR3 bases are TGTGCCAGTAGTAGAGGACTAGCGGGAGGAGACGCCTACGAGCAGTACTTC. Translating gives CASSRGLAGGDAYEQYF.

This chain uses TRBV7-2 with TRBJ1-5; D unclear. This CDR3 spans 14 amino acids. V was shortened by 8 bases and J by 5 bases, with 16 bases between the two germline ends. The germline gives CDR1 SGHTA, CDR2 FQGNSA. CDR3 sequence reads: CASAREVTYQPQHF. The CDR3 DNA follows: TGTGCCAGCGCCCGAGAGGTTACCTATCAGCCCCAGCATTTT.

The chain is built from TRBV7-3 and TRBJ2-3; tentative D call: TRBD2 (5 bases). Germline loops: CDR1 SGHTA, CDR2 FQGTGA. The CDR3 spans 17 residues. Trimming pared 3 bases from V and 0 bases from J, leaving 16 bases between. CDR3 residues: CASSLGFKGVSTDTQYF. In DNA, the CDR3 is TGTGCCAGCAGCTTGGGGTTTAAGGGAGTTAGCACAGATACGCAGTATTTT. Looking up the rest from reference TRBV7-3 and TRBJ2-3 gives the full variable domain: GAGVSQTPSNKVTEKGKYVELRCDPISGHTALYWYRQSLGQGPEFLIYFQGTGAADDSGLPNDRFFAVRPEGSVSTLKIQRTERGDSAVYLCASSLGFKGVSTDTQYFGPGTRLTVL.

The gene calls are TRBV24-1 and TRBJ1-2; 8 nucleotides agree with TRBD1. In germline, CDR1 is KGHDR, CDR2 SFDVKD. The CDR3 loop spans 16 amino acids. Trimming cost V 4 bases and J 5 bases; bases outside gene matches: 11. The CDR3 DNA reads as TGTGCCACCAGTGAGCCCCTGGCAGGGGGCCGTTATGGCTACACCTTC. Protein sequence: CATSEPLAGGRYGYTF.

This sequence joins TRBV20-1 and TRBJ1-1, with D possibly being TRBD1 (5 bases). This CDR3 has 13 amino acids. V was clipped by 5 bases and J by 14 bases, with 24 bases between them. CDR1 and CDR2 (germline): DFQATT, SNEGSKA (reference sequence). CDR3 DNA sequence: TGCAGTGCTGGACTGAATCAGGGAAACCCAGGGTTCTTT. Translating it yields CSAGLNQGNPGFF.

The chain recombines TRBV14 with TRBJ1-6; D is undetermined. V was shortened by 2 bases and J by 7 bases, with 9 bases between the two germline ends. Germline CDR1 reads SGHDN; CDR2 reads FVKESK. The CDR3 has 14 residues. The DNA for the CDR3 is TGTGCCAGCAGCCAACTTCCAGTCAATTCACCCCTCCACTTT. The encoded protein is CASSQLPVNSPLHF. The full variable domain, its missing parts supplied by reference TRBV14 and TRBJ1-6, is EAGVTQFPSHSVIEKGQTVTLRCDPISGHDNLYWYRRVMGKEIKFLLHFVKESKQDESGMPNNRFLAERTGGTYSTLKVQPAELEDSGVYFCASSQLPVNSPLHFGNGTRLTVT.

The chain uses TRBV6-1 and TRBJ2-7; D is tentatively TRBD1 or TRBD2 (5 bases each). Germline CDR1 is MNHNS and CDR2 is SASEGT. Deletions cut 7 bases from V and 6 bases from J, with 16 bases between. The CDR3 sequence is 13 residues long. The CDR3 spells CASTPQARGEQYF. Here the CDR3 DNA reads TGTGCCAGCACCCCACAGGCGAGGGGCGAGCAGTACTTC.

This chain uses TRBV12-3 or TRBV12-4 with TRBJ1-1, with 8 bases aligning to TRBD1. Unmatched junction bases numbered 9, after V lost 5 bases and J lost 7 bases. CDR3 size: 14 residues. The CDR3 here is CASSVGTGRGEAFF. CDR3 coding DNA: TGTGCCAGCAGTGTCGGGACAGGAAGGGGTGAAGCTTTCTTT.

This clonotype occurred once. DNA of the CDR3: TGTGCCAGCAGCCCGCGGACTAGCGGGGGGGACACCGGGGAGCTGTTTTTT. Translated: CASSPRTSGGDTGELFF. V and J are TRBV3-1 and TRBJ2-2; 15 bases match TRBD2. Trimming removed 4 bases from V and 3 bases from J; junction bases left unmatched: 3. The germline V gene has CDR1 LGHDT and CDR2 YNNKEL (reference sequence). The CDR3 contains 17 residues.

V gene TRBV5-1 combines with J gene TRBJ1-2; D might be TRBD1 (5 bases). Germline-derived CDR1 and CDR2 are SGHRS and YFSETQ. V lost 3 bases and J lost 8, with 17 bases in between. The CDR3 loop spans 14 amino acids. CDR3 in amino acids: CASSSDQGLGGYTF. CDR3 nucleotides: TGCGCCAGCAGCTCCGATCAGGGACTGGGAGGCTACACCTTC.

DNA for the CDR3: TGTGCCAGCAGCTTCGGGGAGCGAGAGACCCAGTACTTC. It codes for CASSFGERETQYF. V usage is TRBV7-7 and J usage is TRBJ2-5, with D maybe TRBD2 (5 bases). CDR1 is SSHAT, CDR2 FNYEAQ, per germline (reference sequence). CDR3 length: 13 residues. V gave up 3 bases and J gave up 4 bases, with 9 bases separating them.

In nucleotides, the CDR3 is TGCGCCAGCAGTCAAGGGGGACAGGGAGGCACCGGGGAGCTGTTTTTT. Its translation is CASSQGGQGGTGELFF. The chain joins TRBV23-1 to TRBJ2-2, with 9 nucleotides matching TRBD1. TRBV23-1 is marked as an open reading frame, function uncertain. V shed 2 bases and J 4 bases; nucleotides not matched to a gene: 5. CDR3 length equals 16 residues.